The 19 T cell receptor beta chains reported below all come from one sample, sequenced in a study of T cells after yellow fever vaccination. TCRdb recomputed calls from the 5' RACE reads with MiXCR, one row per CDR3 protein. The sample contains 400,000 to 450,000 distinct CDR3 sequences, about 17% of which appear only once. Material: PBMCs, obtained before the yellow fever booster vaccination. These receptors were obtained from a young man who received the YFV17D yellow fever vaccine.

This rearrangement joins TRBV5-4 to TRBJ2-5, with 8 bases lining up with TRBD1. J gave up 5 bases and V 4 bases, and 7 bases lay outside the gene matches. CDR3 size: 14 residues. Germline loops: CDR1 SGHNT, CDR2 YYREEE (reference sequence). The CDR3 region is CASSRQGATETQYF. The CDR3 DNA is TGTGCCAGCAGCCGGCAGGGGGCCACCGAGACCCAGTACTTC.

This rearrangement joins TRBV4-1 to TRBJ2-5; D is possibly TRBD1 (6 bases). There are 13 residues in the CDR3. Trimming pared 4 bases from V and 3 bases from J, leaving 9 bases between. Germline V lookup: CDR1 MGHRA, CDR2 YSYEKL. The CDR3 region has the DNA TGCGCCAGCAGCCGGACAGTCGAAGAGACCCAGTACTTC. Translation gives CASSRTVEETQYF.

The CDR3 sequence is CASSQADSLNEKLFF. The CDR3 region has the DNA TGCGCCAGCAGCCAAGCGGACAGTCTTAATGAAAAACTGTTTTTT. J is TRBJ1-4 and V is TRBV4-3; D is perhaps TRBD1 (6 bases). This CDR3 has 15 amino acids. Germline V CDR1 and CDR2: LGHNA, YSLEER. Trimming took 1 base from V and 4 from J, leaving 10 bases between them.

This clonotype was seen only a few times. V gene TRBV7-3 combines with J gene TRBJ2-1, with a weak D call TRBD2 (5 bases). The ends were cut back, 5 bases at V and 7 bases at J, with 15 bases in the middle. The CDR3 loop spans 14 amino acids. CDR1 and CDR2 (germline): SGHTA, FQGTGA. The CDR3 region has the DNA TGTGCCAGCAGCCTAAAAAGCGGTTGGAATGAGCAGTTCTTC. It encodes CASSLKSGWNEQFF.

This chain uses TRBV12-3 or TRBV12-4 with TRBJ2-3; perhaps TRBD2 as D (5 bases). The CDR3 has 13 residues. V lost 5 bases, J lost 6 bases, and 12 bases lay in between. The CDR3 nucleotides read TGTGCCAGCAGTGCTCGGGGTGGGGATACGCAGTATTTT. Translated, it gives CASSARGGDTQYF.

At least ten counts were recorded for this clonotype. This rearrangement joins TRBV27 to TRBJ2-5; D possibly uses TRBD1 or TRBD2 (5 bases each). Trimming left V 2 bases short and J 4 bases short, with 17 bases between. Germline lookup yields CDR1 MNHEY and CDR2 SMNVEV (reference sequence). The CDR3 runs 16 residues. This CDR3 reads CASSLIGTTSGETQYF. The CDR3 DNA reads as TGTGCCAGCAGTTTAATCGGGACCACAAGCGGAGAGACCCAGTACTTC.

V and J are TRBV21-1 and TRBJ2-7; the table assigns TRBD1, which was not confirmed against the DNA. TRBV21-1 is recorded as a pseudogene. This CDR3 has 15 residues. CDR3 coding DNA: TGTGCCAGCAGCAAAGCTGGACAGGGGGTCTACGAGCAGTACTTC. As protein: CASSKAGQGVYEQYF.

The V gene is TRBV25-1, the J gene TRBJ1-1; D is ambiguous. V gave up 1 base and J gave up 1 base, with 7 bases separating them. The CDR3 sequence is 14 residues long. CDR1 MGHDK and CDR2 SYGVNS come from the germline V gene. The CDR3 region has the DNA TGTGCCAGCAGTGAATCTGTGGCGAACACTGAAGCTTTCTTT. This encodes CASSESVANTEAFF.

This clonotype turned up a few times. CDR3 sequence (DNA): TGTGCCTGGAGGGGGGGCCCCAGCACAGATACGCAGTATTTT. Translation gives CAWRGGPSTDTQYF. This sequence joins TRBV30 and TRBJ2-3, with D perhaps TRBD1 or TRBD2 (6 bases each). V was clipped by 3 bases and J by 0 bases, with 10 bases between them. The CDR3 has 14 amino acids. Germline lookup yields CDR1 GTSNPN and CDR2 SVGIG (reference sequence).

Here the CDR3 reads CSVVRTTDTQYF. The CDR3 DNA reads TGCAGCGTTGTCCGTACCACAGATACGCAGTATTTT. V usage is TRBV29-1 and J usage is TRBJ2-3; no clear D gene. CDR1 is SQVTM, CDR2 ANQGSEA, per germline. V was clipped by 4 bases and J by 2 bases, with 7 bases between them. The CDR3 has 12 residues.

This clonotype showed up just once. V gene TRBV24-1 combines with J gene TRBJ2-2; D is perhaps TRBD2 (6 bases). Germline values: CDR1 KGHDR, CDR2 SFDVKD. This CDR3 spans 14 amino acids. V lost 6 bases, J lost 5 bases, and 12 bases lay in between. The CDR3 sequence is CATSKSGRTGELFF. DNA of the CDR3: TGTGCCACCAGTAAATCAGGGAGGACCGGGGAGCTGTTTTTT.

This clonotype was seen a handful of times. This chain uses TRBV10-3 with TRBJ1-5; D unclear. The CDR3 consists of 15 residues. Per the germline V gene, CDR1 is ENHRY and CDR2 is SYGVKD. V was clipped by 0 bases and J by 6 bases, with 12 bases between them. DNA for the CDR3: TGTGCCATCAGTGAGTCGACGGGATTGGGTCAGCCCCAGCATTTT. Translation gives CAISESTGLGQPQHF.

This clonotype was seen only a few times. The V and J genes are TRBV20-1 and TRBJ2-3; D may be TRBD2 (6 bases). This CDR3 comprises 14 residues. Germline CDR1 DFQATT, CDR2 SNEGSKA (reference sequence). The V and J ends lost 3 bases and 2 bases respectively, with 12 bases between them. CDR3: CSASIADPTDTQYF. The CDR3 nucleotides are TGCAGTGCTAGCATAGCGGACCCCACAGATACGCAGTATTTT.

This clonotype showed up just a few times. The V call is TRBV7-9, the J call TRBJ2-7; D may be TRBD2 (7 bases). CDR1 SEHNR and CDR2 FQNEAQ come from the germline V gene (reference sequence). Trimming stripped 1 base from V and 3 bases from J, with 13 bases between. The length of the CDR3 is 15 residues. Written as DNA, the CDR3 is TGTGCCAGCAGCTTAGTGGGCGGGGGCGTCTACGAGCAGTACTTC. The encoded protein is CASSLVGGGVYEQYF.

This clonotype has at least ten counts. CDR3 bases: TGTGCCAGCAGTGAGGCGGGGGGAGATTACAATGAGCAGTTCTTC. Translating it yields CASSEAGGDYNEQFF. The V gene is TRBV6-2 or TRBV6-3, the J gene TRBJ2-1, with 8 positions matching TRBD2. J gave up 4 bases and V 5 bases, and 7 bases lay outside the gene matches. CDR1 and CDR2 (germline): MNHEY, SVGEGT. There are 15 residues in the CDR3.

The V gene is TRBV19, the J gene TRBJ2-1; 8 bases align to TRBD2. Germline V gene lookup returns CDR1 LNHDA and CDR2 SQIVND (reference sequence). The V gene end was trimmed by 3 bases and the J gene end by 6 bases; junction bases not matched to a gene: 7. The length of the CDR3 is 15 residues. The CDR3 bases are TGTGCCAGTAGTATGGCAGGGAGCGGGGGCAATGAGCAGTTCTTC. Protein product: CASSMAGSGGNEQFF.

The chain combines TRBV7-9 with TRBJ1-5, with a possible D match to TRBD1 (6 bases). The CDR3 loop spans 13 amino acids. Trimming removed 5 bases from V and 5 bases from J, with 10 bases in between. The germline V gene has CDR1 SEHNR and CDR2 FQNEAQ (reference sequence). The CDR3: CASSADSHQPQHF. The CDR3 coding sequence is TGTGCCAGCAGCGCGGACAGCCATCAGCCCCAGCATTTT.

The rearrangement joins TRBV28 to TRBJ2-5; 8 bases fit TRBD2. Trimming took 6 bases from V and 4 from J; bases not matched to a gene: 10. From germline, CDR1 is MDHEN and CDR2 SYDVKM. The CDR3 runs to 15 residues. As DNA, the CDR3 is TGTGCCAGCAGAAAGACGGCGGGGGGTGGAGAGACCCAGTACTTC. Translating gives CASRKTAGGGETQYF.

The genes are TRBV7-9 and TRBJ2-2, with a weak D call TRBD1 (5 bases). The CDR3 extends over 15 amino acids. Trimming left V 6 bases short and J 1 base short, with 12 bases between. Per the germline V gene, CDR1 is SEHNR and CDR2 is FQNEAQ (reference sequence). The chain's CDR3 is CASRRTLGNTGELFF. DNA of the CDR3: TGTGCCAGCAGAAGGACACTTGGGAACACCGGGGAGCTGTTTTTT.